This TCR beta chain was recorded in a study of response to subunit inactivated influenza vaccine. Notes on the study in general: The authors offered the suggestion that each seasonal influenza vaccination recruits few new T cells.

TCRdb reprocessed the RT-PCR reads via MiXCR and lists one record per CDR3 protein. In the table there are about 520,000 distinct CDR3 sequences, approximately 7.7% of which are singletons. With regard to this clonotype: The antigen is unknown.

After removal of 1 base from V and 6 bases from J, the junction contained 6 bases not matched to a gene. Germline lookup yields CDR1 MGHDK and CDR2 SYGVNS. There are 15 residues in the CDR3. This sequence originates from a man aged 50-75 years who received an inactivated influenza vaccine. V usage is TRBV25-1 and J usage is TRBJ2-4, with 7 bases matching TRBD1. Specimen: PBMCs from blood, collected 23 to 25 months after vaccination. CDR3 nucleotides: TGTGCCAGCAGTGAATCCAGGGGGAAAGCAAACATTCAGTACTTC. Its translation is CASSESRGKANIQYF.